The source of this TCR beta chain is a study of shared clonotypes between healthy human individuals. On the study more broadly: Per donor, CD8 memory used one plate, CD8 naive used two, CD4 memory used three and CD4 naive used three. Regarding the study as a whole: Non-shared clonotypes showed lower generation probabilities than clonotypes common to all four donors. The study generally estimated greater richness for naive than memory subsets.

Data came from immunoSEQ multiplex PCR; TCRdb stores just in-frame clones and leaves some out. Here the sample spans about 2 million clones, approximately 94% being singletons. CD45RO-negative CD8 cells positively selected for CCR7 made up the naive population, which excluded terminally differentiated effector memory CD45RA+ cells. The donor cohort consisted entirely of Caucasian adults residing in Nashville, Tennessee. The CDR3 length is 16 residues. V was clipped by 1 base and J by 8 bases; unmatched bases: 9. In germline, CDR1 is SGHVS, CDR2 FQNEAQ. On this clone itself: Its antigen is unidentified.

The chain recombines TRBV7-8 with TRBJ2-1; the match to TRBD1 covers 9 bases. This TCR was sampled from a man younger than 35 in good health. The material sequenced was naive CD8+ T cells sorted from blood. CDR3 residues: CASSLEGGQGIYEQFF. CDR3 coding DNA: TGTGCCAGCAGCTTAGAGGGGGGACAGGGAATCTATGAGCAGTTCTTC.